The next 12 T cell receptor beta chains were all read from a single sample in a study of cytotoxic CD8 clonotypes in ibrutinib-treated CLL. Assay: immunoSEQ multiplex PCR; the TCRdb copy retains only in-frame clones and omits some. This sample has over 65,000 clones, with around 68% found just once. The sample in question was PBMCs, obtained after 12 months of ibrutinib treatment. The receptors shown here come from a human donor with chronic lymphocytic leukemia.

V usage is TRBV28 and J usage is TRBJ2-1; D is undetermined. Germline CDR1 MDHEN, CDR2 SYDVKM. The CDR3 covers 14 residues. V was cut by 2 bases and J by 12 bases, with 17 bases left in between. The CDR3 region has the DNA TGTGCCAGCAGTTTACCCCCCTCATATTTCGTGCAGTTCTTC. This translates into CASSLPPSYFVQFF. The entire variable domain, with the rest obtained from reference TRBV28 and TRBJ2-1, is as follows: DVKVTQSSRYLVKRTGEKVFLECVQDMDHENMFWYRQDPGLGLRLIYFSYDVKMKEKGDIPEGYSVSREKKERFSLILESASTNQTSMYLCASSLPPSYFVQFFGPGTRLTVL.

This clone has a handful of counts. The rearrangement joins TRBV27 to TRBJ2-7; 7 bases agree with TRBD1. Germline loops: CDR1 MNHEY, CDR2 SMNVEV (reference sequence). J was trimmed by 2 bases and V by 1 base; bases with no gene match: 8. CDR3 length equals 16 residues. CDR3 nucleotide sequence: TGTGCCAGCAGTTTATTTGCCGGGACAGTCACCTACGAGCAGTACTTC. Protein product: CASSLFAGTVTYEQYF.

In its sample, this clone was seen a few times. The CDR3 region has the DNA TGTGCCAGCAGTAGAGACAGGGGGAGGTATCAGCCCCAGCATTTT. Residues: CASSRDRGRYQPQHF. V is TRBV6-5 and J is TRBJ1-5; 9 bases fit TRBD1. This CDR3 has 15 amino acids. Trimming removed 5 bases from V and 5 bases from J; junction bases left unmatched: 7. CDR1 MNHEY and CDR2 SVGAGI come from the germline V gene.

The chain is built from TRBV5-5 and TRBJ2-4, with D maybe TRBD2 (6 bases). The CDR3 covers 13 residues. Germline CDR1 and CDR2: SGHKS and YYEKEE (reference sequence). V lost 4 bases and J lost 8, with 13 bases in between. As DNA, the CDR3 is TGTGCCAGCAGCCCTCTGGGGGGAGACATTCAGTACTTC. This translates into CASSPLGGDIQYF. Full variable domain (remainder filled in from reference TRBV5-5 and TRBJ2-4): DAGVTQSPTHLIKTRGQQVTLRCSPISGHKSVSWYQQVLGQGPQFIFQYYEKEERGRGNFPDRFSARQFPNYSSELNVNALLLGDSALYLCASSPLGGDIQYFGAGTRLSVL.

The genes are TRBV11-3 and TRBJ1-2; D not resolved. The V and J ends lost 4 bases and 7 bases respectively, with 19 bases between them. The CDR3 contains 15 residues. Germline-derived CDR1 and CDR2 are SGHNT and YENEEA. CDR3 nucleotide sequence: TGTGCCAGCAGCTCCCGGGCCCAGGCAATCGGTGGCTACACCTTC. This codes for CASSSRAQAIGGYTF.

This chain joins TRBV4-3 and TRBJ1-2; the match to TRBD1 covers 8 bases. The V and J ends lost 1 base and 3 bases, in that order; junction bases with no gene match: 4. This CDR3 comprises 15 residues. The germline V gene encodes CDR1 LGHNA and CDR2 YSLEER. CDR3: CASSQGQGLDYGYTF. The CDR3 region has the DNA TGCGCCAGCAGCCAAGGACAGGGGTTGGACTATGGCTACACCTTC.

The chain links TRBV15 to TRBJ1-2, with 7 bases that match TRBD1. This CDR3 contains 14 residues. Germline V gene data show CDR1 as LNHNV and CDR2 as YYDKDF (reference sequence). Trimming cost V 5 bases and J 4 bases; bases outside gene matches: 7. The CDR3 loop is CATSGLDRVYGYTF. The CDR3 DNA reads TGTGCCACCAGCGGATTAGACAGGGTCTATGGCTACACCTTC. Using reference TRBV15 and TRBJ1-2 for the parts outside the CDR3, the full variable domain is DAMVIQNPRYQVTQFGKPVTLSCSQTLNHNVMYWYQQKSSQAPKLLFHYYDKDFNNEADTPDNFQSRRPNTSFCFLDIRSPGLGDTAMYLCATSGLDRVYGYTFGSGTRLTVV.

The chain combines TRBV9 with TRBJ1-2; TRBD1 agrees at 9 bases. CDR3 length: 13 residues. Germline lookup yields CDR1 SGDLS and CDR2 YYNGEE. V lost 2 bases, J lost 8 bases, and 4 bases stayed unmatched. The CDR3 sequence is CASSVSGTGGYTF. The CDR3 nucleotides are TGTGCCAGCAGCGTTTCCGGGACAGGGGGCTACACCTTC. The complete variable domain, with remaining parts taken from reference TRBV9 and TRBJ1-2, reads DSGVTQTPKHLITATGQRVTLRCSPRSGDLSVYWYQQSLDQGLQFLIQYYNGEERAKGNILERFSAQQFPDLHSELNLSSLELGDSALYFCASSVSGTGGYTFGSGTRLTVV.

This rearrangement joins TRBV28 to TRBJ2-5; TRBD2 matches 16 bases. The ends lost 5 bases at V and 4 bases at J; junction bases unmatched: 10. Germline V CDR1 and CDR2: MDHEN, SYDVKM. The CDR3 covers 18 residues. CDR3 DNA sequence: TGTGCCAGCAGTCCACCAGGGACTAGCGGGGGGGCGGGAGAGACCCAGTACTTC. Its protein product is CASSPPGTSGGAGETQYF.

A single count supports this clone. This chain links TRBV7-9 with TRBJ2-3, with a weak D call TRBD2 (5 bases). CDR1 is SEHNR and CDR2 is FQNEAQ in the germline V gene (reference sequence). CDR3 length equals 16 residues. Trimming left V 5 bases short and J 2 bases short, with 17 bases between. For the CDR3, the DNA is TGTGCCAGCAGCCCCCCCGCAACGGGATCCACAGATACGCAGTATTTT. Its protein is CASSPPATGSTDTQYF.

This clone was counted once. The chain combines TRBV2 with TRBJ1-2; D not resolved. Trimming cost V 8 bases and J 8 bases, with 21 bases left between them. The germline CDR1 and CDR2 sequences are SNHLY and FYNNEI. This CDR3 contains 14 residues. The CDR3 nucleotides read TGTGCCAGCCTTTACCTAGTGAGCGGTGGCGGCTACACCTTC. This sequence encodes CASLYLVSGGGYTF.

The V call is TRBV30, the J call TRBJ1-1; D call uncertain. CDR1 and CDR2 from the germline V gene are GTSNPN and SVGIG (reference sequence). The CDR3 sequence is 11 residues long. Trimming took 2 bases from V and 4 from J, leaving 5 bases between them. The CDR3 sequence: CAWSTGTEAFF. CDR3 sequence (DNA): TGTGCCTGGAGTACGGGCACTGAAGCTTTCTTT. The whole variable domain, filled in from reference TRBV30 and TRBJ1-1, reads SQTIHQWPATLVQPVGSPLSLECTVEGTSNPNLYWYRQAAGRGLQLLFYSVGIGQISSEVPQNLSASRPQDRQFILSSKKLLLSDSGFYLCAWSTGTEAFFGQGTRLTVV.